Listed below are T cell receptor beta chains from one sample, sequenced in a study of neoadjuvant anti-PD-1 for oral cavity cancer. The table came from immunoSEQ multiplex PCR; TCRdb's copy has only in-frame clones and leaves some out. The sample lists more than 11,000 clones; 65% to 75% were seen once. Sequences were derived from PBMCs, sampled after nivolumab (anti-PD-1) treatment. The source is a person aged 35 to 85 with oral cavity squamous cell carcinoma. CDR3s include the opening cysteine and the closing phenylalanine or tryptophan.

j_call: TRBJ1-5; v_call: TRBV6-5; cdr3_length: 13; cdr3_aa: CASMGGSNQPQHF
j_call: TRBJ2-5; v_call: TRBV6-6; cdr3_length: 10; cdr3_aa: CASRGETQYF
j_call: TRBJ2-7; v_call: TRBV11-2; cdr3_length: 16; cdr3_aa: CASSLDAGQSFGEQYF
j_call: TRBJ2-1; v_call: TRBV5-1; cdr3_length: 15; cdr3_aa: CASSSLTSGGNEQFF
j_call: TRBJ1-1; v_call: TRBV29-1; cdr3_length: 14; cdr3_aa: CSGYSGAMNTEAFF
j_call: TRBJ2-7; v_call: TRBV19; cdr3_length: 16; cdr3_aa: CASSPGLAGVTYEQYF
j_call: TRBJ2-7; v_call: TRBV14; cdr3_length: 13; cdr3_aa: CASRTSGVYEQYF
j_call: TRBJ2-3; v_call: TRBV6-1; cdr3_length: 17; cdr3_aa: CASSESGLAGGGDTQYF
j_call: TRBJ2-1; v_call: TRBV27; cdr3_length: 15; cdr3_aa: CASSLGTGGSDEQFF
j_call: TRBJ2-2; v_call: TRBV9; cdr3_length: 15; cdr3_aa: CASSVGDRGPGELFF
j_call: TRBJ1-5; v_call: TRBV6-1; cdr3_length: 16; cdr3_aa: CASSEPARGNNQPQHF
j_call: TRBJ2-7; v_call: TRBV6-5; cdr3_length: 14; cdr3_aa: CASSGTGGVYEQYF
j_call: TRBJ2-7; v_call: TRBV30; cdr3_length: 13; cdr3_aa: CAWSWTGRDEQYF
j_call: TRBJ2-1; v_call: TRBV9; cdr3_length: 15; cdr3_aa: CASSVGGGDYNEQFF
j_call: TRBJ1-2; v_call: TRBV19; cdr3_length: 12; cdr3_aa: CASSTSGGGYTF
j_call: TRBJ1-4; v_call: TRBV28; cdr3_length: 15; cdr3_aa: CASSLPRQGDEKLFF
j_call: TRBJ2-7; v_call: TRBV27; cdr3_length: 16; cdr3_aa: CASSLWGGLAQYEQYF
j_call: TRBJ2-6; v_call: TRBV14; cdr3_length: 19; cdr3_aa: CASSQDSIGRPSGANVLTF
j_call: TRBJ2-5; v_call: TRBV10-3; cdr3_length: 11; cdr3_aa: CATGPTETQYF
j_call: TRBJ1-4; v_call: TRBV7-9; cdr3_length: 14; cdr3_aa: CASSETTTNEKLFF
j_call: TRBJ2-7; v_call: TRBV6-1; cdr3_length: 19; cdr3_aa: CASSEASLTGRLILYEQYF
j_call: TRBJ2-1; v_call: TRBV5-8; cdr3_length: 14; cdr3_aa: CASSLVNSYNEQFF
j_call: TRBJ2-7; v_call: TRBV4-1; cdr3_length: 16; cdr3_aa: CASSQGQSVSYYEQYF
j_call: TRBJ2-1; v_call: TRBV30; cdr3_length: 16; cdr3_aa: CAWSLQRRGLFNEQFF
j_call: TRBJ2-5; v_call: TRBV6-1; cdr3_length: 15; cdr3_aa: CASTLAGGVQETQYF
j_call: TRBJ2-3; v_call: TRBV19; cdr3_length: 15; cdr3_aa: CASDARQGSSDTQYF
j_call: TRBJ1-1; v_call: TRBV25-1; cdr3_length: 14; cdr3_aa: CASRKQGSNTEAFF
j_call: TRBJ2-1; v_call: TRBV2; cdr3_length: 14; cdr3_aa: CASSDGDIYNEQFF
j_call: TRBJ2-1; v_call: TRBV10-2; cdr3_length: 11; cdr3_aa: CASRDSPYPFF
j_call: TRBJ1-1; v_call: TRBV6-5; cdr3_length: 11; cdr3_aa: CASSRWSEAFF
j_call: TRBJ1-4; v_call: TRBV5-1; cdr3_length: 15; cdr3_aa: CASSVLGTDNEKLFF
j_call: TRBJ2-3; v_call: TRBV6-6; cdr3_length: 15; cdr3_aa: CASSIGTSGTDTQYF
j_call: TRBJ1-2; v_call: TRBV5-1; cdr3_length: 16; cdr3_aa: CASSWGQGAGNYGYTF
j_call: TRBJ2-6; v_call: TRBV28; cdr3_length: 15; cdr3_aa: CASRQGGTGANVLTF
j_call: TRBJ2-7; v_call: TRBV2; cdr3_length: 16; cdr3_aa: CASTGQGGRGSYEQYF
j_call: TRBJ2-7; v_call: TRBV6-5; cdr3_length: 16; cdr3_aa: CASSYSLWDSSYEQYF
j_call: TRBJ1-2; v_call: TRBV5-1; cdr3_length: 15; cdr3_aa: CASSLDGAGAYGYTF
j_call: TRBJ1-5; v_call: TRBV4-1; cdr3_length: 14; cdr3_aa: CASSQDGTRQPQHF
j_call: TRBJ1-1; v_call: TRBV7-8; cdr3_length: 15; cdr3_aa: CASSLLGQGNTEAFF
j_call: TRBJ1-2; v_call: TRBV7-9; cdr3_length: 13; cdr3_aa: CASSSWTGYGYTF
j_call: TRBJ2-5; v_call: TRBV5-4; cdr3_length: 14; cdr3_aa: CASSLEGRRETQYF
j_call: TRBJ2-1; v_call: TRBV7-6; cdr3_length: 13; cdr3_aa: CASSLGARGRPFF
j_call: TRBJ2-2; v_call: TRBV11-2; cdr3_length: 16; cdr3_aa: CASSSGLAGNTGELFF
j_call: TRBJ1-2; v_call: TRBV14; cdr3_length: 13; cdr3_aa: CASSLGPENGYTF
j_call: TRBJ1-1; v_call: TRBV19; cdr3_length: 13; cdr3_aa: CASSIGGGTEAFF
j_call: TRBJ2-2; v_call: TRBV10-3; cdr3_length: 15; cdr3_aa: CAISETGERSGELFF
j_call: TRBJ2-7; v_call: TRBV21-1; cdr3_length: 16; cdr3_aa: CASSKGPKQGSYEQYF
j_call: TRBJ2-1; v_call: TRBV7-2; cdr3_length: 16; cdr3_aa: CASSPFGGSSYNEQFF
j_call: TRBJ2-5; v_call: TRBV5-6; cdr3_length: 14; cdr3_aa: CASSLGRGSETQYF
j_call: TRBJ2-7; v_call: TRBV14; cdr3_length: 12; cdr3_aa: CASSQSPHEQYF